These 20 T cell receptor beta chains were all obtained from the same sample, sequenced in a study of blood T cells in healthy people across ages. Through a sample-barcoded 5' primer and a J-beta primer mix, a second PCR was run for roughly 7 to 11 cycles. Each CDR3 protein gets one entry after TCRdb re-called the 5' RACE reads with MiXCR. The sample consists of about 570,000 distinct CDR3 sequences, 27% of them appearing once. Sequenced material: blood. The receptors derive from a woman in her 70s in good health.

The V call is TRBV27, the J call TRBJ1-2, with D possibly matching TRBD1 (5 bases). The germline CDR1 and CDR2 sequences are MNHEY and SMNVEV (reference sequence). This CDR3 is 14 amino acids long. The V end was cut by 11 bases, the J end by 9 bases, with 25 bases between. In nucleotides, the CDR3 is TGTGCCTCGACCAAGGGACTAAATACCGGCAGCTACACCTTC. This translates into CASTKGLNTGSYTF.

This clonotype appeared many times. V is TRBV20-1 and J is TRBJ1-2, with 11 positions matching TRBD1. CDR1 DFQATT and CDR2 SNEGSKA come from the germline V gene (reference sequence). The ends lost 2 bases at V and 8 bases at J; junction bases unmatched: 10. This CDR3 spans 15 amino acids. The CDR3 DNA sequence: TGCAGTGCTAGAAGAGGACAGGGGGCGTTCCGGGGCTACACCTTC. Protein product: CSARRGQGAFRGYTF.

The chain combines TRBV12-3 or TRBV12-4 with TRBJ1-2, with D possibly being TRBD1 (5 bases). Between the trimmed V and J ends, which lost 5 bases and 3 bases, there was a span of 16 bases. There are 15 residues in the CDR3. Written as DNA, the CDR3 is TGTGCCAGCAGTCAAATCGACAGCCCCTACTATGGCTACACCTTC. Translation gives CASSQIDSPYYGYTF.

The J gene is TRBJ1-5, the V gene TRBV29-1, with a possible D match to TRBD1 (6 bases). This CDR3 has 13 residues. The germline V and J ends were trimmed by 6 bases and 7 bases, with 16 bases remaining between them. Germline V lookup: CDR1 SQVTM, CDR2 ANQGSEA. In DNA, the CDR3 is TGCAGCGTGGAACCGCAGGGGCAACAGCCCCAGCATTTT. Its protein product is CSVEPQGQQPQHF.

This clonotype was counted between two and nine times. Since a much larger clone is just one base distant, this may be a read error. The chain is built from TRBV7-3 and TRBJ2-1, with 8 bases aligning to TRBD1. The germline V gene encodes CDR1 SGHTA and CDR2 FQGTGA. CDR3 length: 14 residues. CDR3 protein: CASSLGQVYNGQFF. CDR3 in DNA: TGTGCCAGCAGCCTGGGACAGGTTTACAATGGGCAGTTCTTC.

In this sample, this clonotype turned up a few times. CDR3 amino acids: CASSLVGGWGSQETQYF. DNA of the CDR3: TGCGCCAGCAGCTTGGTCGGGGGTTGGGGCTCACAAGAGACCCAGTACTTC. The J gene is TRBJ2-5, the V gene TRBV5-1; a possible D gene is TRBD2 (6 bases). Trimming cost V 0 bases and J 2 bases, with 17 bases left between them. The germline V gene encodes CDR1 SGHRS and CDR2 YFSETQ. CDR3 length: 17 residues.

This clonotype was found a few times. The CDR3 region has the DNA TGTGCCAGCAGCCCCCAAGGTCCCGGGGAGCTGTTTTTT. This translates into CASSPQGPGELFF. The genes are TRBV14 and TRBJ2-2; D unresolved. V was trimmed by 4 bases and J by 6 bases, leaving 9 bases between them. CDR1 is SGHDN, CDR2 FVKESK, per germline. This CDR3 has 13 amino acids.

In this sample, this clonotype turned up a few times. The V and J genes are TRBV7-9 and TRBJ1-1, with D hard to call. The V gene lost 4 bases and the J gene lost 8 bases, with 11 bases spanning the gap. The CDR3 covers 12 residues. The V gene's germline CDR1 is SEHNR and CDR2 FQNEAQ (reference sequence). In DNA, the CDR3 is TGTGCCAGCAGCTCGTCCGGGAGCGAAGCTTTCTTT. Translation: CASSSSGSEAFF.

V gene TRBV21-1 combines with J gene TRBJ1-4; the table's D call, TRBD1, was not checked against the DNA. TRBV21-1 is a documented pseudogene. This CDR3 has 16 residues. This CDR3 reads CASSEYRGYPREKLFF. The CDR3 DNA follows: TGTGCCAGCAGCGAGTACAGGGGTTACCCTAGGGAAAAACTGTTTTTT.

This sequence joins TRBV3-1 and TRBJ2-5; possible D gene TRBD1, 6 bases. The CDR3 covers 14 residues. Germline V gene data show CDR1 as LGHDT and CDR2 as YNNKEL (reference sequence). V shed 7 bases and J shed 1 base, with 13 bases lying between them. The CDR3 here is CASNYGQIQETQYF. CDR3 DNA sequence: TGTGCCAGCAATTACGGACAGATCCAAGAGACCCAGTACTTC.

This clonotype was observed a few times. The gene calls are TRBV4-3 and TRBJ2-6; D perhaps matches TRBD1 (6 bases). The V gene lost 4 bases and the J gene lost 4 bases, with 14 bases spanning the gap. CDR1 and CDR2 from the germline V gene are LGHNA and YSLEER. The CDR3 has 16 residues. In DNA, the CDR3 is TGCGCCAGCAGCCTGTCAAGGACAGCCGGGGCCAACGTCCTGACTTTC. Translating it yields CASSLSRTAGANVLTF.

In its sample, this clonotype was seen a few times. The conserved phenylalanine or tryptophan is not found at the CDR3 terminus, so this likely reflects a read error. CDR3 region: CSVTGDRGLETEAFS. DNA for the CDR3: TGCAGCGTCACAGGGGACAGGGGGCTGGAAACTGAAGCTTTCTCT. The rearrangement joins TRBV29-1 to TRBJ1-1, with 12 bases matching TRBD1. V lost 6 bases and J lost 5; bases outside the gene matches: 10. The CDR3 is 15 amino acids. CDR1 is SQVTM and CDR2 is ANQGSEA in the germline V gene.

This chain links TRBV20-1 with TRBJ2-4, with TRBD1 matching 7 bases. With V trimmed by 5 bases and J by 1 base, 14 bases remained unmatched. The CDR3 extends over 17 amino acids. Germline lookup yields CDR1 DFQATT and CDR2 SNEGSKA (reference sequence). CDR3 sequence: CSAPWTGLNGAKNIQYF. The CDR3 DNA follows: TGCAGTGCTCCCTGGACAGGCCTTAACGGGGCCAAAAACATTCAGTACTTC.

The J gene is TRBJ2-2, the V gene TRBV12-3 or TRBV12-4; D unclear. The CDR3 is 14 residues long. V lost 11 bases and J lost 1, with 14 bases in between. The CDR3 spells CAGYKNLNTGELFF. DNA for the CDR3: TGTGCCGGTTACAAAAATTTGAACACCGGGGAGCTGTTTTTT.

This sequence joins TRBV2 and TRBJ1-5; D gene ambiguous. CDR1 and CDR2 from the germline V gene are SNHLY and FYNNEI. V lost 8 bases and J lost 1, with 18 bases in between. The CDR3 totals 16 residues. For the CDR3, the DNA is TGTGCCAGCGCGCCGGCGGGGAGGGAGAGCAATCAGCCCCAGCATTTT. The encoded protein is CASAPAGRESNQPQHF.

CDR3 region: CASIEQPQHF. The CDR3 DNA follows: TGTGCCAGCATCGAACAGCCCCAGCATTTT. This chain uses TRBV7-3 with TRBJ1-5; D ambiguous. V lost 7 bases and J 7 bases, leaving 5 bases between the germline ends. This CDR3 has 10 residues. Germline V lookup: CDR1 SGHTA, CDR2 FQGTGA.

The chain joins TRBV19 to TRBJ1-1, with D unclear. CDR1 LNHDA and CDR2 SQIVND come from the germline V gene (reference sequence). This CDR3 is built from 15 residues. V lost 6 bases and J lost 1, with 15 bases in between. CDR3 sequence: CASSRGRQANTEAFF. DNA for the CDR3: TGTGCCAGTAGCCGAGGACGGCAGGCGAACACTGAAGCTTTCTTT.

In this sample, this clonotype turned up a few times. The chain carries TRBV12-3 or TRBV12-4 and TRBJ2-5, with a weak D call TRBD2 (5 bases). The DNA end lines up better with TRBJ2-1; the J call may be wrong. The CDR3 contains 14 residues. The CDR3 here is CASSPHRDYNEQFF. The CDR3 DNA follows: TGTGCCAGCAGTCCCCACCGGGACTACAATGAGCAGTTCTTC.

This rearrangement joins TRBV10-3 to TRBJ2-7, with D tentatively TRBD2 (6 bases). The CDR3 is 12 residues long. The V and J ends lost 11 bases and 2 bases respectively, with 13 bases between them. Germline V gives CDR1 ENHRY, CDR2 SYGVKD. The CDR3 DNA reads as TGTGCCTCAAAGGAGGGAACCTACGAGCAGTACTTC. Translated: CASKEGTYEQYF.

This clonotype was seen a single time. V usage is TRBV6-6 and J usage is TRBJ2-4; no reliable D call. Germline V gene data show CDR1 as MNHNY and CDR2 as SVGAGI (reference sequence). This CDR3 is 14 amino acids long. The V and J ends lost 3 bases and 0 bases respectively, with 6 bases between them. The CDR3 sequence is CASSYSLAKNIQYF. DNA of the CDR3: TGTGCCAGCAGTTATAGTCTAGCCAAAAACATTCAGTACTTC.